These 24 T cell receptor beta chains were sequenced from one sample in a study of vaccination effects on CD4 cells after COVID-19 (dated by TCRdb to between 2021 and 2022). Their target antigens are unknown. After around eleven days of culture, CD4+ T cells were isolated with the EasySep CD4+ T cell isolation kit. Participants received two doses of either the BNT162b2 or the mRNA-1273 mRNA SARS-CoV-2 vaccine. Library generation was performed with the immunoSEQ multiplex PCR assay. Drawn from immuneACCESS, this table holds only the in-frame rearrangements with V and J called that TCRdb kept. Clones are partly lost; checked studies trace under half to an unresolved V gene and leave the rest unexplained. The sample contains 50,000 to 60,000 clones, 78% of them found a single time. The biggest ten clones account for about 4.5% of the sample. The starting material was CD4+ T cells from PBMCs cultured without peptide, obtained after COVID-19 vaccination. Every receptor here comes from a human donor who received a COVID-19 vaccine.

The chain has TRBV5-6 and TRBJ2-7; perhaps TRBD1 as D (5 bases). Trimming removed 0 bases at V and 4 bases at J, with 8 bases between. Germline CDR1 is SGHDT and CDR2 is YYEEEE. This CDR3 contains 13 residues. This chain's CDR3 is CASSLAQAYEQYF. The DNA for the CDR3 is TGTGCCAGCAGCTTGGCACAGGCTTACGAGCAGTACTTC.

The CDR3 nucleotides read TGTGCCAGCAGCTCCCAAAACAGGATAAACACTGAAGCTTTCTTT. It translates to CASSSQNRINTEAFF. The V gene is TRBV7-9, the J gene TRBJ1-1, with a possible D match to TRBD1 (5 bases). V lost 4 bases, J lost 2 bases, and 14 bases lay in between. Germline V lookup: CDR1 SEHNR, CDR2 FQNEAQ (reference sequence). The CDR3 totals 15 residues.

This chain connects TRBV10-3 to TRBJ1-3; the D gene is possibly TRBD1 (6 bases). CDR3 length equals 13 residues. Germline V gives CDR1 ENHRY, CDR2 SYGVKD. V dropped 6 bases and J dropped 0 bases, with 6 bases sitting between them. The DNA for the CDR3 is TGTGCCATCAGGGACAGCTCTGGAAACACCATATATTTT. It translates to CAIRDSSGNTIYF.

This clone was seen just once. The gene calls are TRBV7-2 and TRBJ1-3, with D unclear. This CDR3 spans 15 amino acids. Germline assignment: CDR1 SGHTA and CDR2 FQGNSA. The V end was cut by 5 bases, the J end by 0 bases, with 11 bases between. This chain's CDR3 is CASSINSNSGNTIYF. In nucleotides, the CDR3 is TGTGCCAGCAGCATAAACAGCAACTCTGGAAACACCATATATTTT.

This sequence joins TRBV9 and TRBJ2-3; the D is unclear. CDR3 length: 14 amino acids. V was cut by 2 bases and J by 5 bases, with 12 bases left in between. Looked up from germline, CDR1 is SGDLS and CDR2 is YYNGEE. The CDR3 DNA follows: TGTGCCAGCAGCGTGGAAAGTTCTGTAGATACGCAGTATTTT. Its protein product is CASSVESSVDTQYF.

The CDR3 DNA reads TGTGCCAGCAGCGTAGGTTTAGGGGGGGTTACCGGGACAGGGGTAAGAAGTGAAGCTTTCTTT. This gives the protein CASSVGLGGVTGTGVRSEAFF. This chain uses TRBV9 with TRBJ1-1, with 10 bases identical to TRBD1. The CDR3 consists of 21 residues. Germline values: CDR1 SGDLS, CDR2 YYNGEE. J lost 7 bases, V lost 0 bases, and 24 bases had no gene match.

The rearrangement joins TRBV5-4 to TRBJ2-7, with a possible D match to TRBD2 (6 bases). From germline, CDR1 is SGHNT and CDR2 YYREEE (reference sequence). Trimming cost V 0 bases and J 3 bases, with 13 bases left between them. The CDR3 has 15 residues. The CDR3 DNA follows: TGTGCCAGCAGCTTGGTGAGGGCGGGGAACTACGAGCAGTACTTC. It yields the protein CASSLVRAGNYEQYF.

The V gene is TRBV18, the J gene TRBJ1-4, with D possibly being TRBD1 (6 bases). Trimming cost V 6 bases and J 0 bases, with 11 bases left between them. The CDR3 totals 15 residues. Germline loops: CDR1 KGHSH, CDR2 LQKENI. CDR3 in DNA: TGTGCCAGCTCGGAACGGACAGCAACTAATGAAAAACTGTTTTTT. It codes for CASSERTATNEKLFF.

This clone was detected once. The CDR3: CASSLRTSGRRGTDTQYF. CDR3 DNA sequence: TGTGCCAGCAGCCTCCGGACTAGCGGGAGGAGGGGCACAGATACGCAGTATTTT. The rearrangement links TRBV2 to TRBJ2-3; 14 nucleotides agree with TRBD2. This CDR3 is built from 18 residues. V gave up 6 bases and J gave up 1 base; unmatched junction bases: 9. CDR1 is SNHLY and CDR2 is FYNNEI in the germline V gene.

The genes are TRBV19 and TRBJ1-1; D is undetermined. Germline lookup yields CDR1 LNHDA and CDR2 SQIVND (reference sequence). Trimming shortened V by 4 bases and J by 1 base, and 10 bases separated the two germline ends. The CDR3 spans 14 residues. The CDR3 DNA reads TGTGCCAGTAGTAGTAACGGACGGAACACTGAAGCTTTCTTT. It yields the protein CASSSNGRNTEAFF.

The V and J genes are TRBV3-1 (or the pseudogene TRBV3-2) and TRBJ1-1, with D uncertain. The CDR3 covers 11 residues. The V and J ends lost 4 bases and 7 bases respectively, with 7 bases between them. Germline V gene lookup returns CDR1 LGHDT and CDR2 YNNKEL (reference sequence). The CDR3 DNA reads TGTGCCAGCAGCCCTGGTAATGAAGCTTTCTTT. This sequence encodes CASSPGNEAFF.

The CDR3 sequence is CAISAWENTGELFF. In DNA, the CDR3 is TGTGCCATCAGTGCTTGGGAGAACACCGGGGAGCTGTTTTTT. The chain uses TRBV10-3 and TRBJ2-2; unclear D gene. The CDR3 has 14 residues. CDR1 ENHRY and CDR2 SYGVKD come from the germline V gene. V lost 4 bases and J lost 1, with 7 bases in between.

This rearrangement joins TRBV11-2 to TRBJ2-7, with unresolved D. Germline CDR1 SGHAT, CDR2 FQNNGV. CDR3 length: 14 residues. Trimming took 2 bases from V and 3 from J, leaving 11 bases between them. The CDR3, as DNA: TGTGCCAGCAGCTTACAAGAGCCCCTCTACGAGCAGTACTTC. Protein product: CASSLQEPLYEQYF.

The J gene is TRBJ1-2, the V gene TRBV30; D remains ambiguous. Germline V gives CDR1 GTSNPN, CDR2 SVGIG (reference sequence). The CDR3 covers 14 residues. V lost 4 bases and J 0 bases, leaving 12 bases between the germline ends. The DNA for the CDR3 is TGTGCCTGGACCCCAATGGACCCTAACTATGGCTACACCTTC. Amino acids: CAWTPMDPNYGYTF.

This clone appeared a single time. The chain links TRBV7-9 to TRBJ2-7, with 15 nucleotides matching TRBD2. The germline CDR1 and CDR2 sequences are SEHNR and FQNEAQ (reference sequence). After removal of 10 bases from V and 5 bases from J, the junction contained 9 bases not matched to a gene. This CDR3 has 15 amino acids. The CDR3: CAIRTSGGAVHEQYF. CDR3 nucleotide sequence: TGTGCCATCAGGACTAGCGGGGGGGCCGTCCACGAGCAGTACTTC.

A few counts support this clone. This chain connects TRBV6-5 to TRBJ1-1; D not certain. The CDR3 loop spans 13 amino acids. Germline V gives CDR1 MNHEY, CDR2 SVGAGI. V was pared by 5 bases and J by 5 bases, with 12 bases between. The CDR3: CASSPRRSTEAFF. As DNA, the CDR3 is TGTGCCAGCAGTCCTCGGAGGTCTACTGAAGCTTTCTTT.

The rearrangement joins TRBV7-9 to TRBJ1-2; D remains unclear. V was clipped by 2 bases and J by 2 bases, with 9 bases between them. Germline loops: CDR1 SEHNR, CDR2 FQNEAQ (reference sequence). This CDR3 is 14 amino acids long. CDR3 sequence: CASSLRAENYGYTF. CDR3 nucleotides: TGTGCCAGCAGCTTAAGGGCCGAAAACTATGGCTACACCTTC.

The chain couples TRBV5-6 to TRBJ1-3; unclear D gene. Trimming took off 1 base at V and 0 bases at J, with 14 bases between the two ends. Germline CDR1 and CDR2: SGHDT and YYEEEE. CDR3 size: 17 residues. DNA for the CDR3: TGTGCCAGCAGCTTGCGGGGAACGACGATCTCTGGAAACACCATATATTTT. Its translation: CASSLRGTTISGNTIYF.

The chain employs TRBV7-2 and TRBJ2-5, with 9 bases lining up with TRBD2. The CDR3 has 14 amino acids. After removal of 5 bases from V and 5 bases from J, the junction contained 6 bases not matched to a gene. The germline V gene has CDR1 SGHTA and CDR2 FQGNSA. For the CDR3, the DNA is TGTGCCAGCAGCCCGGGACTAGCTCGGGAGACCCAGTACTTC. This codes for CASSPGLARETQYF.

The chain combines TRBV5-6 with TRBJ2-7; 7 bases fit TRBD1. Germline CDR1 SGHDT, CDR2 YYEEEE. The V segment lost 1 base and the J segment 3 bases; nucleotides outside the gene matches: 7. The CDR3 has 15 residues. The CDR3 DNA sequence: TGTGCCAGCAGCTTGCTAGGGACAGCCGTCTACGAGCAGTACTTC. It is translated as CASSLLGTAVYEQYF.

V gene TRBV5-1 combines with J gene TRBJ2-3; 8 bases are shared with TRBD1. The CDR3 is 15 residues long. Trimming removed 2 bases from V and 3 bases from J; junction bases left unmatched: 5. Germline V gene lookup returns CDR1 SGHRS and CDR2 YFSETQ. CDR3 amino acids: CASSLLDRATDTQYF. The CDR3 DNA is TGCGCCAGCAGCTTACTGGACAGGGCTACAGATACGCAGTATTTT.

V and J are TRBV7-2 and TRBJ1-6, with TRBD1 matching 10 bases. The CDR3 loop spans 12 amino acids. Germline CDR1 SGHTA, CDR2 FQGNSA. The trim removed 8 bases at V and 8 bases at J, leaving 0 bases unmatched. The CDR3 nucleotides are TGTGCCAGCGGGACAGGGGATTCACCCCTCCACTTT. Translating gives CASGTGDSPLHF.

The chain joins TRBV29-1 to TRBJ1-2; D is unclear. CDR1 SQVTM and CDR2 ANQGSEA come from the germline V gene. This CDR3 has 15 amino acids. Trimming removed 7 bases from V and 2 bases from J, with 20 bases in between. The CDR3 is CSAQGSLESNYGYTF. The DNA of the CDR3 is TGCAGCGCCCAAGGCAGCCTGGAATCCAACTATGGCTACACCTTC.

The rearrangement joins TRBV29-1 to TRBJ2-3; 7 nucleotides agree with TRBD2. V shed 5 bases, J shed 6 bases, and the junction held 14 bases outside the gene matches. Germline values: CDR1 SQVTM, CDR2 ANQGSEA. CDR3 length equals 15 residues. The CDR3 nucleotides read TGCAGCGTTCCCGCACAACCGGGGGGAATGGATACGCAGTATTTT. Translating it yields CSVPAQPGGMDTQYF.